Given below is one T cell receptor (beta chain) in context. The antigen is unknown. The data were taken from a study of graft-versus-host responses after intestinal transplantation. Study overall: Recipients across the board were started on anti-thymocyte globulin induction, then kept on tacrolimus and steroids for about 3 years.

Findings and limits, study-wide: Early post-transplant HvG declines showed an association with peak circulating GvH clone levels.

This table comes from immunoSEQ multiplex PCR, and its TCRdb copy is limited to in-frame clones, with some not included. The sample holds roughly 110,000 clones, around 92% seen once. Germline CDR1 is MNHNY and CDR2 is SVGAGI (reference sequence). V was shortened by 4 bases and J by 10 bases, with 16 bases between the two germline ends. The CDR3 has 13 residues. The chain links TRBV6-6 to TRBJ2-5; the D call may be TRBD1 or TRBD2 (5 bases each). This clonotype originated in a human donor who was the organ donor for an intestinal transplant. This specimen was unstimulated CD8+ T cells sorted from spleen or lymph node cells, taken before transplant. The chain's CDR3 is CASSWDPDSGQYF. CDR3 coding DNA: TGTGCCAGCAGTTGGGACCCTGACTCGGGCCAGTACTTC.